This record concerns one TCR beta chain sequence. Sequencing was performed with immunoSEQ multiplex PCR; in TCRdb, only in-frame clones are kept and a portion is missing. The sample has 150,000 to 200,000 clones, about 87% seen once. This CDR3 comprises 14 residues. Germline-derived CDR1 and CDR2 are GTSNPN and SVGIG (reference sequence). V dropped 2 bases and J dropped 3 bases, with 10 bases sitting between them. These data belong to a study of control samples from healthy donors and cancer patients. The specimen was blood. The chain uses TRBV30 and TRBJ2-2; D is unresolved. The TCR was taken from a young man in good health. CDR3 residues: CAWSQGYDTGELFF. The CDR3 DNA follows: TGTGCCTGGAGTCAAGGGTATGACACCGGGGAGCTGTTTTTT.